These T cell receptor beta chains were read from a single sample in a study of T-cell memory formation after mild COVID-19. TCRdb analysed the 5' RACE reads with MiXCR anew, one entry per CDR3 protein. The sample contains fewer than 400,000 distinct CDR3 sequences, 16% of which appear only once. The sample comprised PBMCs or a T cell subset sorted from them (not recorded which). These receptors were obtained from a man in his late teens or twenties who had mild COVID-19 (a few samples of this study predate the infection). Cell type and time point are not known. Each CDR3 is given with its conserved first and last residue. D genes are given only for firm matches. Size tells how often a clone was seen (once, few, many) or the class of an expanded clone, and some rows leave it out.

TRBV5-1,NA,NA,TRBJ2-3,CASSSVGGAGGADTQYF,TGCGCCAGCAGCTCCGTCGGGGGGGCAGGGGGCGCAGATACGCAGTATTTT
TRBV28,TRBD1,few,TRBJ2-5,CASTGQVLQETQYF,TGTGCCAGCACCGGACAGGTCCTACAAGAGACCCAGTACTTC
TRBV10-3,NA,NA,TRBJ2-3,CAISEPITDTQYF,TGTGCCATCAGTGAGCCGATAACAGATACGCAGTATTTT
TRBV24-1,NA,many,TRBJ2-5,CATSDDTRVQETQYF,TGTGCCACCAGTGATGACACCAGGGTCCAAGAGACCCAGTACTTC
TRBV29-1,NA,few,TRBJ1-2,CSVEDSDSYGYTF,TGCAGCGTTGAAGACTCCGACAGTTATGGCTACACCTTC
TRBV5-1,TRBD2,NA,TRBJ2-3,CASSSHGGGGASDTQYF,TGCGCCAGCAGCTCCCACGGGGGGGGCGGGGCCTCAGATACGCAGTATTTT
TRBV7-6,TRBD1,few,TRBJ2-5,CASSHRQGRSEETQYF,TGTGCCAGCAGCCACCGACAGGGGAGAAGCGAAGAGACCCAGTACTTC
TRBV3-1,NA,NA,TRBJ2-3,CASSQGGILADTQYF,TGTGCCAGCAGCCAAGGGGGAATCCTCGCCGATACGCAGTATTTT
TRBV4-3,NA,few,TRBJ2-5,CASSQEWGGETQYF,TGCGCCAGCAGCCAAGAATGGGGCGGGGAGACCCAGTACTTC
TRBV12-3/TRBV12-4,NA,few,TRBJ1-2,CASSPAYGYTF,TGTGCCAGCAGTCCCGCTTATGGCTACACCTTC
TRBV12-3/TRBV12-4,NA,few,TRBJ1-5,CASRSVGTDHQPQHF,TGTGCCAGCAGAAGCGTCGGGACGGACCATCAGCCCCAGCATTTT
TRBV12-3/TRBV12-4,TRBD2,few,TRBJ2-3,CASSRTSGGTGLTDTQYF,TGTGCCAGCAGCCGGACTAGCGGGGGAACTGGCCTCACAGATACGCAGTATTTT
TRBV6-1,TRBD1,few,TRBJ1-1,CASRGDSARQAFF,TGTGCCAGCAGGGGGGACAGTGCAAGGCAAGCTTTCTTT
TRBV7-2,NA,NA,TRBJ2-1,CASHTRGEQFF,TGTGCCAGCCATACCCGCGGTGAGCAGTTCTTC
TRBV5-1,NA,many,TRBJ2-7,CASSRSATGTYEQYF,TGCGCCAGCAGCCGTTCAGCGACAGGGACTTACGAGCAGTACTTC
TRBV20-1,TRBD2,few,TRBJ2-2,CSASRLARGTGELFF,TGCAGTGCTAGTCGACTAGCTCGAGGCACCGGGGAGCTGTTTTTT
TRBV5-6,NA,many,TRBJ2-5,CASSPDWTGETQYF,TGTGCCAGCAGCCCCGATTGGACGGGGGAGACCCAGTACTTC
TRBV7-2,TRBD1,many,TRBJ2-7,CASSPGTGRLSYEQYF,TGTGCCAGCAGCCCCGGGACAGGGCGCCTCTCCTACGAGCAGTACTTC
TRBV10-2,TRBD1,few,TRBJ2-3,CASSIGQGTTDTQYF,TGCGCCAGCTCAATAGGACAGGGGACAACAGATACGCAGTATTTT
TRBV29-1,TRBD1,NA,TRBJ1-1,CSVARQGRDTEAFF,TGCAGCGTTGCCAGACAGGGTCGGGACACTGAAGCTTTCTTT